This T cell receptor (beta chain) was identified in a study of CD8 T cells in Susac syndrome. Study results and caveats: It was acknowledged by the study that relatively few individuals were included in its TCR sequencing and HLA analysis.

As concerns this clonotype: Its antigen is unknown.

CD8+ and CD4+ T cells from blood underwent TCR beta sequencing. TEMRA cells were FACS-enriched, and CD8+ and CD4+ T cells were isolated negatively. Random hexamers served to reverse transcribe roughly 0.5 to 1 ug RNA. Amplification of TCR beta CDR3 was carried out by immunoSEQ multiplex PCR, which covered 54 Vbeta and 13 Jbeta segments. TCRdb itself ran the immunoSEQ multiplex PCR reads through MiXCR, one entry per CDR3 protein. The data contain some 110,000 distinct CDR3 sequences, 85% to 95% of them singletons. The germline CDR1 and CDR2 sequences are SQVTM and ANQGSEA. The CDR3 has 15 residues. Trimming stripped 0 bases from V and 1 base from J, with 13 bases between.

Sequencing was carried out using CD4+ T cells from PBMCs. The sequence was obtained from a human donor with multiple sclerosis. V and J are TRBV29-1 and TRBJ2-7; TRBD1 might be the D (5 bases). The CDR3 reads CSVEDGALGSYEQYF. CDR3 DNA sequence: TGCAGCGTTGAAGATGGGGCCCTTGGGTCCTACGAGCAGTACTTC.